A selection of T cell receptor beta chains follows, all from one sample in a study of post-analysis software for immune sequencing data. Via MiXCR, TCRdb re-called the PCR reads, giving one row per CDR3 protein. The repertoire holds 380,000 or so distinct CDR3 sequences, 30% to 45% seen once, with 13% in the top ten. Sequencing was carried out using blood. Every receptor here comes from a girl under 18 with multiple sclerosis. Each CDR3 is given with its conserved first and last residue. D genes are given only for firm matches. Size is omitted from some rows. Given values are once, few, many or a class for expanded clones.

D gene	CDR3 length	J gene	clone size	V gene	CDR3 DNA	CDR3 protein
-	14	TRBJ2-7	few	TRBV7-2	TGTGCCAGCAGCTTCCGGACACTTTCCTACGAGCAGTACTTC	CASSFRTLSYEQYF
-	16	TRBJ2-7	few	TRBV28	TGTGCCAGCAGTTCATTCCAGGGGGGGTTGTCGGACGAGCAGTACTTC	CASSSFQGGLSDEQYF
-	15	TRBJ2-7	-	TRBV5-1	TGCGCCAGCAGCTTTCGAATAGGCGGTCTCCACGAGCAGTACTTC	CASSFRIGGLHEQYF
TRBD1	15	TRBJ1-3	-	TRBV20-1	TGCAGTGCTAGCTTCACCGGGACAGGGGTAAACACCACATATTTT	CSASFTGTGVNTTYF
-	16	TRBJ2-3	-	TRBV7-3	TGTGCCAGCAGCTTAATTCTAGCGAGCGGCACAGATACGCAGTATTTT	CASSLILASGTDTQYF
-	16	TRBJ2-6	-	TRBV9	TGTGCCAGCAACATCCGACAGTTCTCTGGGGCCAACGTCCTGACTTTC	CASNIRQFSGANVLTF
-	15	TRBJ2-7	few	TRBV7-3	TGTGCCAGCAGCTTAAACGGCAGGGAGGTCGACGAGCAGTACTTC	CASSLNGREVDEQYF
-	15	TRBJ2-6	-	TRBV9	TGTGCCAGCAGCGTAGAGGTCTCTGGGGCCAACGTCCTGACTTTC	CASSVEVSGANVLTF
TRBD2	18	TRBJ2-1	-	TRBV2	TGTGCCAGCAGTGAAGTAGCTAGCGGGGACAGCTCCTACAATGAGCAGTTCTTC	CASSEVASGDSSYNEQFF
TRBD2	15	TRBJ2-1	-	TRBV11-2	TGTGCCAGCAGCTTAGCGGGGGGGACCCAAGAGACCCAGTTCTTC	CASSLAGGTQETQFF
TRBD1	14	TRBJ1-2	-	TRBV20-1	TGCAGTGCCCCCCGGGACAGGTCCCTCGACGGCTACACCTTC	CSAPRDRSLDGYTF
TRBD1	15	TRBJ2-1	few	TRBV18	TGTGCCAGCTCACCCAACAGGGGGCAAGGCAATGAGCAGTTCTTC	CASSPNRGQGNEQFF
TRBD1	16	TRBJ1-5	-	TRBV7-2	TGTGCCAGCAGCCGCAGGGGGTCAGCTAGCAATCAGCCCCAGCATTTT	CASSRRGSASNQPQHF
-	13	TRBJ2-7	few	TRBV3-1	TGTGCCAGCAGCCAAGGACCTACCTACGAGCAGTACTTC	CASSQGPTYEQYF
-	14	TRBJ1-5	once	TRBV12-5	TGTGCTAGTGGTTTGGTGGACCGAGATCAGCCCCAGCATTTT	CASGLVDRDQPQHF
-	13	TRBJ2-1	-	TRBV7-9	TGTGCCAGCAGCGACGGACATCGCAATGAGCAGTTCTTC	CASSDGHRNEQFF
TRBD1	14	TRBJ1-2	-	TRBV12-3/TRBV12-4	TGTGCCAGCAGTTCCCGGGGACAGCTCTATGGCTACACCTTC	CASSSRGQLYGYTF
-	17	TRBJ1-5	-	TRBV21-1	TGTGCCAGCAGCAAAGAAGGGCCAGGGGGCTTCGGGCAGCCCCAGCATTTT	CASSKEGPGGFGQPQHF
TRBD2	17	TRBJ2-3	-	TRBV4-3	TGCGCCAGCAGCCAAGAGATGGGAGGGGCGGGCACAGATACGCAGTATTTT	CASSQEMGGAGTDTQYF
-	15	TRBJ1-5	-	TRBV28	TGTGCCAGCAGTTCGGACGGAGGAGGCAATCAGCCCCAGCATTTT	CASSSDGGGNQPQHF
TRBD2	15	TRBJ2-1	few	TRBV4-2	TGTGCCAGCAGCCCGGAACTATGGGGGGGCAATGAGCAGTTCTTC	CASSPELWGGNEQFF
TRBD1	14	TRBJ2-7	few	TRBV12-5	TGTGCTAGTGGCACCGGGACAGGGGTGTACGAGCAGTACTTC	CASGTGTGVYEQYF
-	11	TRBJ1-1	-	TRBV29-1	TGCAGCGTTGAAGATTACACTGAAGCTTTCTTT	CSVEDYTEAFF
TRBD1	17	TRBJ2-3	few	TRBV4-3	TGCGCCAGCAGCCAAGATTTGGGACAGGGGGGGACAGATACGCAGTATTTT	CASSQDLGQGGTDTQYF
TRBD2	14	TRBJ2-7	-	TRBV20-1	TGCAGTGCCCGGGGACGGACTAGCCCCTACGAGCAGTACTTC	CSARGRTSPYEQYF
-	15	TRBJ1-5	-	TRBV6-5	TGTGCCAGCAAGGGCGGACGCAATAGCAATCAGCCCCAGCATTTT	CASKGGRNSNQPQHF
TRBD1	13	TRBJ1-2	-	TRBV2	TGTGCCAGCAGTGCCGACAGGGGGCAAGGCTACACCTTC	CASSADRGQGYTF
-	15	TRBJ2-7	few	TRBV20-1	TGCAGTGCTAGAGATGGGAGGACATACACCTACGAGCAGTACTTC	CSARDGRTYTYEQYF
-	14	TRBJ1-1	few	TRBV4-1	TGCGCCAGCAGCCCCGACGGGGGAGGAACTGAAGCTTTCTTT	CASSPDGGGTEAFF
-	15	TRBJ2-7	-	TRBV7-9	TGTGCCAGCAGCTTAGTCCAGGTCAGGGAGGACGAGCAGTACTTC	CASSLVQVREDEQYF